This is a list of T cell receptor beta chains from one sample in a study of brain T cells in children with intractable seizures. Repertoires were generated with immunoSEQ multiplex PCR, while TCRdb's copy carries only in-frame clones and drops some. The table records around 80,000 clones, around nine tenths of them present only once. The sample here was peripheral blood, taken at surgery. The source of these receptors is a girl aged 2 to 9 with Rasmussen encephalitis and intractable seizures. Each CDR3 is given with its conserved first and last residue. Fields, in order: CDR3 protein, J gene, clone size, V gene. The listing skips clone size in some rows; elsewhere it reads once, few, many or a size class.

CDR3aa: CATSDLPTRTTDTQYF; j_gene: TRBJ2-3; abundance: once; v_gene: TRBV24-1
CDR3aa: CASSPLGRARDNGYTF; j_gene: TRBJ1-2; abundance: NA; v_gene: TRBV18
CDR3aa: CASSWGTGANTGELFF; j_gene: TRBJ2-2; abundance: NA; v_gene: TRBV7-9
CDR3aa: CASSPLGLRIDTQYF; j_gene: TRBJ2-3; abundance: NA; v_gene: TRBV18
CDR3aa: CATSDDTQAGSYGYTF; j_gene: TRBJ1-2; abundance: NA; v_gene: TRBV24-1
CDR3aa: CASGRMGANYGYTF; j_gene: TRBJ1-2; abundance: NA; v_gene: TRBV9
CDR3aa: CSASSSGGGWVETQYF; j_gene: TRBJ2-5; abundance: NA; v_gene: TRBV20-1
CDR3aa: CASSRTSGSTDTQYF; j_gene: TRBJ2-3; abundance: NA; v_gene: TRBV6-4
CDR3aa: CASSHTDEQYF; j_gene: TRBJ2-7; abundance: NA; v_gene: TRBV6-6
CDR3aa: CASSPPGSPNEQFF; j_gene: TRBJ2-1; abundance: NA; v_gene: TRBV5-1
CDR3aa: CSVSGRFNNEQFF; j_gene: TRBJ2-1; abundance: NA; v_gene: TRBV29-1
CDR3aa: CASSRTVRNQPQHF; j_gene: TRBJ1-5; abundance: NA; v_gene: TRBV6-2/TRBV6-3
CDR3aa: CASSTWGSYEQYF; j_gene: TRBJ2-7; abundance: NA; v_gene: TRBV5-4
CDR3aa: CASDPGGGGYTF; j_gene: TRBJ1-2; abundance: NA; v_gene: TRBV6-5
CDR3aa: CASSLGGGYEQYF; j_gene: TRBJ2-7; abundance: NA; v_gene: TRBV28
CDR3aa: CASSSAGGTDTQYF; j_gene: TRBJ2-3; abundance: NA; v_gene: TRBV5-4
CDR3aa: CASSLALARTGELFF; j_gene: TRBJ2-2; abundance: NA; v_gene: TRBV7-9
CDR3aa: CASSYDGDEAFF; j_gene: TRBJ1-1; abundance: NA; v_gene: TRBV6-5
CDR3aa: CASSSGLAGASTDTQYF; j_gene: TRBJ2-3; abundance: NA; v_gene: TRBV5-1
CDR3aa: CASRPGTKHGYTF; j_gene: TRBJ1-2; abundance: NA; v_gene: TRBV2
CDR3aa: CASSKGPLLASGAYEQYF; j_gene: TRBJ2-7; abundance: NA; v_gene: TRBV21-1
CDR3aa: CASSVRRTSNEQFF; j_gene: TRBJ2-1; abundance: NA; v_gene: TRBV28
CDR3aa: CASSPPGTGSYGYTF; j_gene: TRBJ1-2; abundance: once; v_gene: TRBV28
CDR3aa: CASSYQGKWDTEAFF; j_gene: TRBJ1-1; abundance: NA; v_gene: TRBV6-5
CDR3aa: CASSLPEQSYEQYF; j_gene: TRBJ2-7; abundance: NA; v_gene: TRBV7-9
CDR3aa: CSVESSTDTQYF; j_gene: TRBJ2-3; abundance: NA; v_gene: TRBV29-1
CDR3aa: CASSFGQGSSEQYF; j_gene: TRBJ2-7; abundance: NA; v_gene: TRBV7-9
CDR3aa: CASSPRTGNSPLHF; j_gene: TRBJ1-6; abundance: NA; v_gene: TRBV19
CDR3aa: CASSGNTEAFF; j_gene: TRBJ1-1; abundance: NA; v_gene: TRBV6-5
CDR3aa: CASSYQGTANYGYTF; j_gene: TRBJ1-2; abundance: NA; v_gene: TRBV6-5
CDR3aa: CASRAEEKLFF; j_gene: TRBJ1-4; abundance: NA; v_gene: TRBV6-5
CDR3aa: CASIPGQNTEAFF; j_gene: TRBJ1-1; abundance: NA; v_gene: TRBV28
CDR3aa: CASSRDPLAWGSTDTQYF; j_gene: TRBJ2-3; abundance: NA; v_gene: TRBV5-6
CDR3aa: CASSLGLGASETQYF; j_gene: TRBJ2-5; abundance: once; v_gene: TRBV7-3
CDR3aa: CASSRRDRVDEKLFF; j_gene: TRBJ1-4; abundance: NA; v_gene: TRBV6-5
CDR3aa: CASSVDSEFYEQYF; j_gene: TRBJ2-7; abundance: NA; v_gene: TRBV9
CDR3aa: CASSIYAPSGGRNEQFF; j_gene: TRBJ2-1; abundance: once; v_gene: TRBV7-3
CDR3aa: CASSSRGAYYNEQFF; j_gene: TRBJ2-1; abundance: NA; v_gene: TRBV11-2
CDR3aa: CATQLGVYEQYF; j_gene: TRBJ2-7; abundance: NA; v_gene: TRBV11-3
CDR3aa: CASSLVVADTSTDTQYF; j_gene: TRBJ2-3; abundance: once; v_gene: TRBV11-3
CDR3aa: CASSRALTEVTYGYTF; j_gene: TRBJ1-2; abundance: NA; v_gene: TRBV18
CDR3aa: CASRGTGGTEAFF; j_gene: TRBJ1-1; abundance: NA; v_gene: TRBV12-3/TRBV12-4
CDR3aa: CASSLPGQSNTEAFF; j_gene: TRBJ1-1; abundance: NA; v_gene: TRBV27
CDR3aa: CASSYGAGISGNTIYF; j_gene: TRBJ1-3; abundance: NA; v_gene: TRBV6-5